Following are 2 T cell receptor beta chains from one sample sequenced in a study of T cells in localized non-small cell lung cancer. Measured with immunoSEQ multiplex PCR; TCRdb has only the in-frame clones, and not every one. The sample consists of 50,000 to 75,000 clones, around 90% of them appearing once. The specimen comprised peripheral blood, sampled before any cancer treatment. The receptors originated from a man aged 40 to 69 with stage I squamous cell lung carcinoma.

V and J are TRBV18 and TRBJ2-7; the match to TRBD2 covers 8 bases. CDR1 is KGHSH, CDR2 LQKENI, per germline. The V and J ends lost 3 bases and 2 bases, in that order; junction bases with no gene match: 6. The CDR3 is 15 residues long. The CDR3 DNA sequence: TGTGCCAGCTCACCCTTAACTAGCGGTGCCTACGAGCAGTACTTC. Its protein is CASSPLTSGAYEQYF.

The CDR3 DNA reads as TGCGCCAGCAGCCTTCTCGCGGTCACCTACGAGCAGTACTTC. Translation: CASSLLAVTYEQYF. The chain joins TRBV5-1 to TRBJ2-7; no firm D call. The CDR3 sequence is 14 residues long. Germline-derived CDR1 and CDR2 are SGHRS and YFSETQ. The germline V and J ends were trimmed by 4 bases and 2 bases, with 13 bases remaining between them.